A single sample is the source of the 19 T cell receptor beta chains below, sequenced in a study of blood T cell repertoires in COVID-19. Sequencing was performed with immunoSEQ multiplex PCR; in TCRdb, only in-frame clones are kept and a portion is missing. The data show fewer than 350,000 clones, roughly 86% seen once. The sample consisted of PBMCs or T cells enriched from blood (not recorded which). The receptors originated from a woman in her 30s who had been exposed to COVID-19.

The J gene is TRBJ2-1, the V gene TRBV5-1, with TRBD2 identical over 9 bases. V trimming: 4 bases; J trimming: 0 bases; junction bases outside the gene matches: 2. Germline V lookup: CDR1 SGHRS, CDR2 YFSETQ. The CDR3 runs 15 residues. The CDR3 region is CASSLAGRSYNEQFF. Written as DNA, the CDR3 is TGCGCCAGCAGCCTAGCGGGGCGCTCCTACAATGAGCAGTTCTTC.

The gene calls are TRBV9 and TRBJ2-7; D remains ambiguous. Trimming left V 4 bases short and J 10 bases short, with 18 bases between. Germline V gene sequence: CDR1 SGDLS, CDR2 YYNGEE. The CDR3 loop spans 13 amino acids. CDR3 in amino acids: CASSIEPLLKQYF. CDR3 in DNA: TGTGCCAGCAGCATAGAGCCCCTCCTAAAACAGTACTTC.

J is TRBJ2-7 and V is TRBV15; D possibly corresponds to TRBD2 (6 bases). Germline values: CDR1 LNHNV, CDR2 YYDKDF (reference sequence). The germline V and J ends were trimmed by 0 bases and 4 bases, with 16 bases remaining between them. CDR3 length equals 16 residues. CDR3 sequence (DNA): TGTGCCACCAGCAGAGAGGCCCCGGGGGAGATATACGAGCAGTACTTC. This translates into CATSREAPGEIYEQYF.

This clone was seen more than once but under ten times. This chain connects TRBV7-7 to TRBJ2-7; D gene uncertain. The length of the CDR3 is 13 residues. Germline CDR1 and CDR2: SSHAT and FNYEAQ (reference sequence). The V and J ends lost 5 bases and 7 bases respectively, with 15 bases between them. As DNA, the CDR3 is TGTGCCAGCAGCCCGAGCCCCAAGCATGAGCAGTACTTC. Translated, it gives CASSPSPKHEQYF.

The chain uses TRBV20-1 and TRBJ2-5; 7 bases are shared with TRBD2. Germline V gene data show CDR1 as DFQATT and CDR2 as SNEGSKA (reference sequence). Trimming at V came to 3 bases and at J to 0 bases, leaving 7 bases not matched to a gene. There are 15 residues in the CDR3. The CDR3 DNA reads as TGCAGTGCTAGTACGACTAGCCTGTACCAAGAGACCCAGTACTTC. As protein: CSASTTSLYQETQYF.

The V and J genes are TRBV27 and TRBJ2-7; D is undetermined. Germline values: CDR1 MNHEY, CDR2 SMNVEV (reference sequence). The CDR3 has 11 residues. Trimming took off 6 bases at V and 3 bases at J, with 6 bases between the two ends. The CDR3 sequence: CASSPLYEQYF. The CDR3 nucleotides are TGTGCCAGCAGCCCCCTCTACGAGCAGTACTTC.

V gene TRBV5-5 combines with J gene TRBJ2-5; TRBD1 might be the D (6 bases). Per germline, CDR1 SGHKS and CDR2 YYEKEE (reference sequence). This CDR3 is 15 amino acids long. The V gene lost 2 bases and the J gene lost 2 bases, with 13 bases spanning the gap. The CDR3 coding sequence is TGTGCCAGCAGCTTCCAGGGGTTGATGCAAGAGACCCAGTACTTC. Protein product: CASSFQGLMQETQYF.

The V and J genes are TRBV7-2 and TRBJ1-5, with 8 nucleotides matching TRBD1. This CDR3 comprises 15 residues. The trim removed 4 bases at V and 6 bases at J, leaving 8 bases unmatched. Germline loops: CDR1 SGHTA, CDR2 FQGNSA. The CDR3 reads CASSYGQGASQPQHF. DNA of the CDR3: TGTGCCAGCAGCTATGGACAGGGAGCGAGTCAGCCCCAGCATTTT. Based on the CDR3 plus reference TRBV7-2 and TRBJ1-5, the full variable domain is GAGVSQSPSNKVTEKGKDVELRCDPISGHTALYWYRQSLGQGLEFLIYFQGNSAPDKSGLPSDRFSAERTGGSVSTLTIQRTQQEDSAVYLCASSYGQGASQPQHFGDGTRLSIL.

For the CDR3, the DNA is TGTGCCAGCAGCGCCGGAGGGACTAGAATTAGTAATGAGCAGTTCTTC. This gives the protein CASSAGGTRISNEQFF. The chain has TRBV7-8 and TRBJ2-1; TRBD2 matches at 8 bases. After removal of 5 bases from V and 7 bases from J, the junction contained 13 bases not matched to a gene. This CDR3 has 16 amino acids. Germline V gene lookup returns CDR1 SGHVS and CDR2 FQNEAQ. Together with reference TRBV7-8 and TRBJ2-1, the CDR3 gives the full variable domain: GAGVSQSPRYKVAKRGQDVALRCDPISGHVSLFWYQQALGQGPEFLTYFQNEAQLDKSGLPSDRFFAERPEGSVSTLKIQRTQQEDSAVYLCASSAGGTRISNEQFFGPGTRLTVL.

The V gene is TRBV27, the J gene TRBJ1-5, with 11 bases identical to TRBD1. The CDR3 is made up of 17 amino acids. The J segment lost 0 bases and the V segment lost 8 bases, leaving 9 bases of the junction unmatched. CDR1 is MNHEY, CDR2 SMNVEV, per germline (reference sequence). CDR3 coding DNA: TGTGCCAGCCGAGCGGACAGGGGGCAGGCTAGCAATCAGCCCCAGCATTTT. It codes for CASRADRGQASNQPQHF.

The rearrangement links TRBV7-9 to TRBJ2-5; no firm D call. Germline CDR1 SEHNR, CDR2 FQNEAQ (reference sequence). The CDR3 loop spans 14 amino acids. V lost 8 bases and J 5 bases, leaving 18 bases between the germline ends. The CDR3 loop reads CASAKTQIEETQYF. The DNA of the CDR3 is TGTGCCAGCGCGAAGACACAGATCGAGGAGACCCAGTACTTC.

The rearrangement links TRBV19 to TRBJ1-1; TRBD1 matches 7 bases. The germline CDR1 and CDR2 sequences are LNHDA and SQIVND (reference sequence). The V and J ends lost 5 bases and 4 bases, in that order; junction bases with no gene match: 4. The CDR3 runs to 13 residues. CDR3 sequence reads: CASSVQGLTEAFF. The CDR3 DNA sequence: TGTGCCAGTAGTGTACAGGGGCTCACTGAAGCTTTCTTT.

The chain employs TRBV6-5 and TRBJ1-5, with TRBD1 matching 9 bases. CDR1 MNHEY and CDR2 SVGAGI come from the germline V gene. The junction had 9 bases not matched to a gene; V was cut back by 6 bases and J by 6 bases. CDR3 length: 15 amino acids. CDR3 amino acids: CASSDGQGISQPQHF. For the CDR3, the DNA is TGTGCCAGCAGCGACGGACAGGGGATAAGTCAGCCCCAGCATTTT.

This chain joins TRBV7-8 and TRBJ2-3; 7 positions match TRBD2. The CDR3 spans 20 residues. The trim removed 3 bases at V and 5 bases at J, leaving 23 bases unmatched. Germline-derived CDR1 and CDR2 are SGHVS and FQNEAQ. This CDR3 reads CASSFPVRGVGRRGKDTQYF. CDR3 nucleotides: TGTGCCAGCAGCTTTCCCGTCCGGGGAGTTGGGAGGCGGGGGAAAGATACGCAGTATTTT.

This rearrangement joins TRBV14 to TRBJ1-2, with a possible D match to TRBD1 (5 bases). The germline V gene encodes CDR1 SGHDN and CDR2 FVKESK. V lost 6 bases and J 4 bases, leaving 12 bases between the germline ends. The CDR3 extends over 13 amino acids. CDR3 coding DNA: TGTGCCAGCAGGGACAACAGAGGCTATGGCTACACCTTC. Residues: CASRDNRGYGYTF.

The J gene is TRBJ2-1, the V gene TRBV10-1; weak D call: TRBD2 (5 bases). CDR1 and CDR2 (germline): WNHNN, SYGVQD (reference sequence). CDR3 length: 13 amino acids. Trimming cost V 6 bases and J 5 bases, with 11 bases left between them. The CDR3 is CASSQEVDNEQFF. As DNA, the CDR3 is TGCGCCAGCAGCCAGGAGGTCGACAATGAGCAGTTCTTC.

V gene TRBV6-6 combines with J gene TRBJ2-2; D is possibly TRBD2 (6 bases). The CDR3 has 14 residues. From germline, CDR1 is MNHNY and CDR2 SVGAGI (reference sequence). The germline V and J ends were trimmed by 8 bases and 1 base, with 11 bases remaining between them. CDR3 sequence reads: CASLGTLNTGELFF. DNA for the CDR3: TGTGCCAGCTTGGGGACTTTGAACACCGGGGAGCTGTTTTTT.

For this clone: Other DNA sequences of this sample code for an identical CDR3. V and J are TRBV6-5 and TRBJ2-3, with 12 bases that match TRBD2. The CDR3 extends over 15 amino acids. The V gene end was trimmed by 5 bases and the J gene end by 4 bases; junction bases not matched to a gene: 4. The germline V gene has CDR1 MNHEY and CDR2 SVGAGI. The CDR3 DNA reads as TGTGCCAGCAGTCCCCTAGCGGGAGGGCCAGATACGCAGTATTTT. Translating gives CASSPLAGGPDTQYF.

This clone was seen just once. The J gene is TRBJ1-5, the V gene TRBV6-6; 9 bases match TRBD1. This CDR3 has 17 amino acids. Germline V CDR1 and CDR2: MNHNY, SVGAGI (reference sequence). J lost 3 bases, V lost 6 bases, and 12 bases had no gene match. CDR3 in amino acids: CASSRRAGQGNNQPQHF. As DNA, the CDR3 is TGTGCCAGCAGCCGACGTGCCGGACAGGGGAACAATCAGCCCCAGCATTTT.